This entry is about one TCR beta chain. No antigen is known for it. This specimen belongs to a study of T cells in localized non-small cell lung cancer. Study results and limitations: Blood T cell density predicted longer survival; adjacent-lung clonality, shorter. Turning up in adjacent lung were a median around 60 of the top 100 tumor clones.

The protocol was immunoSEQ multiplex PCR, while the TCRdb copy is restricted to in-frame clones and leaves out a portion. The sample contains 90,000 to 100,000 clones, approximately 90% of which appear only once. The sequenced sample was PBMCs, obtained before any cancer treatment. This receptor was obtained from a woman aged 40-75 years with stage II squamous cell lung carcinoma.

The CDR3 bases are TGCGCCAGCAGCCAAGGACGTCAGGGGGAGCTGTTTTTT. Amino acid sequence: CASSQGRQGELFF. This chain links TRBV4-1 with TRBJ2-2; the D is unclear. Trimming removed 1 base at V and 8 bases at J, with 8 bases between. The CDR3 spans 13 residues. Germline CDR1 reads MGHRA; CDR2 reads YSYEKL.